This T cell receptor beta chain was recorded in a study of control samples from healthy donors and cancer patients. Germline CDR1 is SSHAT and CDR2 is FNYEAQ (reference sequence). The CDR3 totals 15 residues. As to this clone: One junction end disagrees with the germline gene, perhaps due to a read error.

Sequenced by immunoSEQ multiplex PCR; TCRdb stores in-frame clones only, minus some. The sample has over 100,000 clones, roughly 90% seen once; the top ten hold roughly 1.9%. The chain links TRBV7-7 to TRBJ1-3, with 7 nucleotides matching TRBD1. The TCR originated in a woman aged 45-65 years in good health. Input material: blood. The CDR3 bases are TGTGCTAGCAGCCCACAGGGGACCAAGGGAAACACCATATATTTT. Translation: CASSPQGTKGNTIYF.